Listed here are 7 T cell receptor beta chains from one sample, sequenced in a study of response to subunit inactivated influenza vaccine. TCRdb called the RT-PCR reads again in MiXCR, with one record for every CDR3 protein. The sample includes about 480,000 distinct CDR3 sequences, about a tenth seen only once; the top ten take 10% to 15%. This material consisted of PBMCs from blood, taken roughly 6 weeks after vaccination. Every receptor here comes from a man in his fifties who received an inactivated influenza vaccine.

At least ten counts were recorded for this clonotype. The chain is built from TRBV15 and TRBJ2-2, with TRBD1 identical over 10 bases. Trimming at V came to 0 bases and at J to 5 bases, leaving 9 bases not matched to a gene. Looked up from germline, CDR1 is LNHNV and CDR2 is YYDKDF (reference sequence). CDR3 length: 18 residues. The CDR3 loop reads CATSRDLIGTGVTGELFF. The CDR3 region has the DNA TGTGCCACCAGCAGAGATCTTATCGGGACAGGGGTTACCGGGGAGCTGTTTTTT.

The chain links TRBV12-3 or TRBV12-4 to TRBJ2-1, with 8 bases aligning to TRBD2. After removal of 4 bases from V and 12 bases from J, the junction contained 8 bases not matched to a gene. The CDR3 runs to 13 residues. The CDR3 reads CASSSPGLGAQFF. In DNA, the CDR3 is TGTGCCAGCAGTTCCCCGGGACTAGGGGCGCAGTTCTTC.

In its sample, this clonotype was seen many times. The chain recombines TRBV27 with TRBJ2-1, with no clear D. V gave up 3 bases and J gave up 0 bases, with 6 bases separating them. Germline CDR1 reads MNHEY; CDR2 reads SMNVEV (reference sequence). The CDR3 has 14 residues. CDR3 in amino acids: CASSLGNSYNEQFF. The CDR3 DNA reads TGTGCCAGCAGTTTGGGCAACTCCTACAATGAGCAGTTCTTC.

This clonotype was found many times. The V and J genes are TRBV24-1 and TRBJ2-1; 8 positions match TRBD2. The CDR3 has 17 residues. V lost 5 bases and J lost 3; bases outside the gene matches: 11. Germline CDR1 reads KGHDR; CDR2 reads SFDVKD. CDR3 sequence: CATSGQTSGRNYNEQFF. CDR3 coding DNA: TGTGCCACCAGTGGCCAAACTAGCGGTCGAAACTACAATGAGCAGTTCTTC.

J is TRBJ2-5 and V is TRBV20-1, with 9 bases fitting TRBD2. The germline V gene has CDR1 DFQATT and CDR2 SNEGSKA (reference sequence). There are 17 residues in the CDR3. The CDR3 protein is CCARDPVAGDWQETQYF. As DNA, the CDR3 is TGCTGCGCTAGAGATCCAGTAGCGGGGGACTGGCAAGAGACCCAGTACTTC.

The genes are TRBV20-1 and TRBJ1-1; possibly TRBD1 for D (6 bases). From germline, CDR1 is DFQATT and CDR2 SNEGSKA (reference sequence). This CDR3 is built from 14 residues. Between the trimmed V and J ends, which lost 5 bases and 1 base, there was a span of 14 bases. This CDR3 reads CSAGLGGRNTEAFF. CDR3 nucleotides: TGCAGTGCTGGCCTGGGGGGGCGGAACACTGAAGCTTTCTTT.

The rearrangement joins TRBV5-4 to TRBJ1-1; tentatively, D is TRBD1 (6 bases). The V gene's germline CDR1 is SGHNT and CDR2 YYREEE (reference sequence). CDR3 size: 15 residues. V was clipped by 5 bases and J by 4 bases, with 18 bases between them. CDR3 bases: TGTGCCAGCAGGCCCCCACAGGGCGGCGGCACTGAAGCTTTCTTT. The encoded protein is CASRPPQGGGTEAFF.